Listed below are T cell receptor beta chains from one sample, sequenced in a study of technical replicates of blood from a few donors. Clones were read by immunoSEQ multiplex PCR, and TCRdb kept only the in-frame ones, dropping some. The sample shows about 60,000 clones, approximately 86% of them seen only once. The source material was PBMCs. These receptors came from a human donor in good health. Some clones in this sample may be carry-over from other donors' samples. Both conserved end residues are part of each CDR3. D genes are given only for firm matches. Some rows mark clone size as missing; the rest say once, few, many or name a class of expanded clone.

clone size,D gene,J gene,V gene,CDR3 protein,CDR3 DNA
.,TRBD2,TRBJ2-3,TRBV19,CASLDIAGFTDTQYF,TGTGCCAGTCTTGATATAGCGGGGTTCACAGATACGCAGTATTTT
once,TRBD2,TRBJ2-1,TRBV2,CASRRGRTSDYNEQFF,TGTGCCAGCAGGAGGGGGAGGACTAGCGACTACAATGAGCAGTTCTTC
few,.,TRBJ1-2,TRBV7-8,CASSLEPGAFGFGYTF,TGTGCCAGCAGCTTAGAACCAGGTGCCTTTGGTTTTGGCTACACCTTC
.,TRBD1,TRBJ1-2,TRBV6-5,CASRGQGARDYGYTF,TGTGCCAGCAGGGGACAGGGGGCACGGGACTATGGCTACACCTTC
.,TRBD2,TRBJ2-7,TRBV4-3,CASSLGTSGSTTYEQYF,TGCGCCAGCAGCCTCGGGACTAGCGGGTCTACCACCTACGAGCAGTACTTC
once,TRBD1,TRBJ1-2,TRBV7-2,CASSTDGQGGYGYTF,TGTGCCAGCAGCACCGACGGACAGGGAGGGTATGGCTACACCTTC
.,.,TRBJ2-1,TRBV25-1,CASRPTTSVSSYNEQFF,TGTGCCAGCAGACCGACTACTTCGGTTAGCTCCTACAATGAGCAGTTCTTC
.,.,TRBJ2-7,TRBV2,CASSESRTYEQYF,TGTGCCAGCAGTGAAAGCCGAACCTACGAGCAGTACTTC
.,TRBD2,TRBJ2-1,TRBV5-6,CASQLTGTSGKTFF,TGTGCCAGCCAACTCACGGGGACTAGCGGGAAAACGTTCTTC
.,TRBD1,TRBJ1-5,TRBV6-5,CASSPGTGNQPQHF,TGTGCCAGCAGCCCCGGGACAGGCAATCAGCCCCAGCATTTT
once,TRBD2,TRBJ2-3,TRBV13,CASSLDGGADTQYF,TGTGCCAGCAGCTTAGACGGGGGGGCAGATACGCAGTATTTT
once,.,TRBJ2-1,TRBV18,CASSPPGVNEQFF,TGTGCCAGCTCACCACCGGGCGTCAATGAGCAGTTCTTC
.,.,TRBJ1-2,TRBV27,CASSPLLGGTYGYTF,TGTGCCAGCAGTCCCTTACTCGGAGGAACGTATGGCTACACCTTC
.,TRBD1,TRBJ2-6,TRBV7-6,CASSRHSRTGTFSGANVLTF,TGTGCCAGCAGCCGACACTCTCGGACAGGGACCTTCTCTGGGGCCAACGTCCTGACTTTC
few,.,TRBJ2-7,TRBV7-7,CASSLALGGYEQYF,TGTGCCAGCAGCTTAGCACTAGGTGGCTACGAGCAGTACTTC
few,TRBD1,TRBJ2-3,TRBV7-7,CASSSGTGSDTQYF,TGTGCCAGCAGCTCGGGGACAGGGTCAGATACGCAGTATTTT
.,TRBD1,TRBJ1-3,TRBV5-1,CASSRDSLSDTIYF,TGCGCCAGCAGCCGGGACAGCCTGTCGGACACCATATATTTT
.,TRBD2,TRBJ2-7,TRBV4-3,CASSLGLAGGYEQYF,TGCGCCAGCAGCCTAGGACTAGCGGGAGGGTACGAGCAGTACTTC